This T cell receptor (beta chain) was captured in a study of T-cell memory formation after mild COVID-19. Study as a whole: TCR clustering was largely donor specific. Study-level findings and limits: Memory sampled before infection contained some responding clones, suggesting cross-reactive memory joined. CD4/CD8 balance held among clones contracting day 15 to 85, and later expanders leaned CD4+.

The germline CDR1 and CDR2 sequences are DFQATT and SNEGSKA (reference sequence). Trimming shortened V by 5 bases and J by 4 bases, and 12 bases separated the two germline ends. This CDR3 has 13 residues. TCRdb independently ran MiXCR on the 5' RACE reads; one entry per CDR3 protein. The data show hundreds of thousands of distinct CDR3 sequences, around 27% seen once. Concerning this clonotype itself: Its antigen is not known.

The clonotype originates from an adult woman who had mild COVID-19 (a few samples of this study predate the infection). Cell type and time point are not known. Sequencing was done on a sample of PBMCs or a T cell subset sorted from them (not recorded which). The gene calls are TRBV20-1 and TRBJ1-5, with D unresolved. The CDR3 DNA sequence: TGCAGTGCTCCCACCCAGTTAAATCAGCCCCAGCATTTT. Translation gives CSAPTQLNQPQHF.